This note documents a single T cell receptor beta chain sequence. CD8+CD57+ cell expansion had been shown by flow cytometry in patients chosen for sequencing. Everyone among the patients had severe acquired aplastic anemia. The sample originates from a study of CD8+CD57+ T cells in acquired aplastic anemia. The V gene's germline CDR1 is WSHSY and CDR2 SAAADI. The CDR3 runs 11 residues. Trimming removed 6 bases from V and 4 bases from J, with 4 bases in between. Using genomic DNA as the template, TCR beta VDJ and CDR3 profiling was carried out. TCRdb re-called the reads with MiXCR, one entry per CDR3 protein. Here the sample spans some 180,000 distinct CDR3 sequences, approximately 48% being singletons.

This TCR was sampled from a human donor with aplastic anemia. The chain is built from TRBV10-2 and TRBJ1-3; D not certain. The sequenced sample consisted of sorted CD4+, CD8+, or CD8+CD57+ T cells (not recorded which) from PBMCs. CDR3 sequence (DNA): TGCGCCAGCAGAGGGGGAAACACCATATATTTT. Translating gives CASRGGNTIYF.